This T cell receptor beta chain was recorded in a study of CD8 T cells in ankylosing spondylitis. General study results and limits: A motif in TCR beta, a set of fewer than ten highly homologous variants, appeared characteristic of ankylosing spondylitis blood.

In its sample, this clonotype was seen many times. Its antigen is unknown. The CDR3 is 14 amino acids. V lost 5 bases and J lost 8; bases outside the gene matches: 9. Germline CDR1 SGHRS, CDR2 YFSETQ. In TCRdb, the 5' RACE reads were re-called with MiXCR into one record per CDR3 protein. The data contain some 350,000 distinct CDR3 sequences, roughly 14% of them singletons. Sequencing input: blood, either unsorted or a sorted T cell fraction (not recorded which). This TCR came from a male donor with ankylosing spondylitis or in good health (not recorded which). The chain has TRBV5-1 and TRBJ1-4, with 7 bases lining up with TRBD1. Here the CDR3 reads CASREGGQGEKLFF. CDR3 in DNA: TGCGCCAGCAGAGAAGGGGGCCAGGGGGAAAAACTGTTTTTT.